The 15 T cell receptor beta chains reported below all come from one sample, sequenced in a study of vaccination and CD4 T cells after COVID-19. This sample's treatment: roughly ten-day PBMC culture with coronavirus spike peptide pools or control peptides (ViraFEST assay). Those CD4+ T cells from the unexposed donor predate the COVID-19 pandemic (2011-2018). Antigens for these TCRs are unknown. An Oncomine TCR Beta short-read assay was used to sequence the DNA from cultured CD4+ T cells. After culture, CD4+ T cells served as the source for genomic DNA extraction. TCRdb processed the PCR reads anew with MiXCR; each CDR3 protein has one entry. The data show under 7,500 distinct CDR3 sequences, just under 35% seen once. Sample: CD4+ T cells from blood, cultured in vitro. The receptors were sampled from a human donor in good health.

The chain combines TRBV7-2 with TRBJ1-2; D gene uncertain. Germline CDR1 reads SGHTA; CDR2 reads FQGNSA. V was shortened by 5 bases and J by 2 bases, with 9 bases between the two germline ends. CDR3 length equals 13 residues. The CDR3 DNA is TGTGCCAGCAGCCCCTATTTGAACTATGGCTACACCTTC. This gives the protein CASSPYLNYGYTF.

V and J are TRBV2 and TRBJ1-5; D call uncertain. V was cut by 4 bases and J by 6 bases, with 10 bases left in between. The CDR3 covers 13 residues. Germline V lookup: CDR1 SNHLY, CDR2 FYNNEI. The CDR3 is CASSALSSQPQHF. The CDR3 DNA reads TGTGCCAGCAGTGCTCTCTCCTCTCAGCCCCAGCATTTT.

The rearrangement uses TRBV7-3 and TRBJ2-1, with D maybe TRBD2 (6 bases). V dropped 2 bases and J dropped 6 bases, with 14 bases sitting between them. The CDR3 spans 15 residues. Germline CDR1 reads SGHTA; CDR2 reads FQGTGA. The CDR3 coding sequence is TGTGCCAGCAGCTTAGGCCCCAGACTAGGCAATGAGCAGTTCTTC. It codes for CASSLGPRLGNEQFF.

This clonotype came up a few times. The J gene is TRBJ1-5, the V gene TRBV20-1; D unresolved. Germline V gene data show CDR1 as DFQATT and CDR2 as SNEGSKA (reference sequence). Trimming pared 2 bases from V and 3 bases from J, leaving 26 bases between. This CDR3 contains 19 residues. This chain's CDR3 is CSARSLNDDTSFFNQPQHF. The DNA for the CDR3 is TGCAGTGCTAGAAGTCTGAATGATGACACATCCTTCTTCAATCAGCCCCAGCATTTT.

V and J are TRBV6-1 and TRBJ2-7, with 8 positions matching TRBD2. Germline CDR1 and CDR2: MNHNS and SASEGT. V lost 6 bases to trimming and J lost 2 bases; unmatched junction nucleotides: 3. This CDR3 has 13 residues. The CDR3 region has the DNA TGTGCCAGCAGCAAGGGACTAGCCTACGAGCAGTACTTC. Its protein product is CASSKGLAYEQYF.

This clonotype turned up a few times. V gene TRBV19 combines with J gene TRBJ1-5, with D hard to call. In germline, CDR1 is LNHDA, CDR2 SQIVND (reference sequence). The CDR3 consists of 16 residues. Trimming stripped 3 bases from V and 2 bases from J, with 14 bases between. CDR3 nucleotide sequence: TGTGCCAGTAGTATTACTGGGGTGGGAGGCAATCAGCCCCAGCATTTT. This gives the protein CASSITGVGGNQPQHF.

This clonotype was observed a handful of times. V gene TRBV2 combines with J gene TRBJ2-1; D may be TRBD1 (6 bases). This CDR3 has 15 residues. Germline CDR1 reads SNHLY; CDR2 reads FYNNEI. V lost 4 bases, J lost 6 bases, and 16 bases lay in between. The CDR3, as DNA: TGTGCCAGCAGTGTTCAGGGGCTTTTGCTCAATGAGCAGTTCTTC. It encodes CASSVQGLLLNEQFF.

The rearrangement links TRBV7-2 to TRBJ1-5, with D perhaps matching TRBD1 (5 bases). Germline assignment: CDR1 SGHTA and CDR2 FQGNSA. V was trimmed by 5 bases and J by 5 bases, leaving 16 bases between them. This CDR3 region has 15 residues. CDR3 amino acids: CASSKTETYYQPQHF. The CDR3 bases are TGTGCCAGCAGCAAGACAGAGACGTACTATCAGCCCCAGCATTTT. The full variable domain, its missing parts supplied by reference TRBV7-2 and TRBJ1-5, is GAGVSQSPSNKVTEKGKDVELRCDPISGHTALYWYRQSLGQGLEFLIYFQGNSAPDKSGLPSDRFSAERTGGSVSTLTIQRTQQEDSAVYLCASSKTETYYQPQHFGDGTRLSIL.

This rearrangement joins TRBV6-1 to TRBJ1-2, with D possibly matching TRBD1 (6 bases). Germline CDR1 and CDR2: MNHNS and SASEGT. Trimming took 2 bases from V and 8 from J, leaving 12 bases between them. The CDR3 extends over 13 amino acids. This chain's CDR3 is CASSERQAGGYTF. Written as DNA, the CDR3 is TGTGCCAGCAGTGAAAGACAGGCGGGGGGCTACACCTTC.

The V gene is TRBV11-2, the J gene TRBJ2-5, with 8 bases aligning to TRBD1. V trimming: 5 bases; J trimming: 4 bases; junction bases outside the gene matches: 15. This CDR3 is 17 amino acids long. Germline loops: CDR1 SGHAT, CDR2 FQNNGV. The CDR3 loop reads CASSPRIQGAWGETQYF. DNA of the CDR3: TGTGCCAGCAGCCCCCGGATCCAGGGGGCCTGGGGAGAGACCCAGTACTTC.

The V and J genes are TRBV7-2 and TRBJ1-1; weak D call: TRBD1 (5 bases). Trimming took off 0 bases at V and 4 bases at J, with 12 bases between the two ends. There are 15 residues in the CDR3. CDR1 SGHTA and CDR2 FQGNSA come from the germline V gene. The DNA of the CDR3 is TGTGCCAGCAGCTTAGCGGGGGGGGTCGCCACTGAAGCTTTCTTT. Residues: CASSLAGGVATEAFF. Using reference TRBV7-2 and TRBJ1-1 for the parts outside the CDR3, the full variable domain is GAGVSQSPSNKVTEKGKDVELRCDPISGHTALYWYRQSLGQGLEFLIYFQGNSAPDKSGLPSDRFSAERTGGSVSTLTIQRTQQEDSAVYLCASSLAGGVATEAFFGQGTRLTVV.

The rearrangement links TRBV7-2 to TRBJ2-3; D call uncertain. The length of the CDR3 is 14 residues. The germline CDR1 and CDR2 sequences are SGHTA and FQGNSA. Trimming cost V 5 bases and J 5 bases, with 14 bases left between them. The CDR3 DNA reads TGTGCCAGCAGCCCCACTCGGACCGGAGATACGCAGTATTTT. Protein sequence: CASSPTRTGDTQYF.

This rearrangement joins TRBV20-1 to TRBJ2-1; 15 bases match TRBD2. Germline CDR1 is DFQATT and CDR2 is SNEGSKA (reference sequence). V trimming: 0 bases; J trimming: 0 bases; junction bases outside the gene matches: 6. The CDR3 sequence is 19 residues long. The CDR3 DNA reads as TGCAGTGCTAGAGATGAGGGACTAGCGGGAGGAGACTCCTACAATGAGCAGTTCTTC. It is translated as CSARDEGLAGGDSYNEQFF.

This chain connects TRBV5-5 to TRBJ2-3; D is unclear. Deletions cut 4 bases from V and 0 bases from J, with 6 bases between. The germline CDR1 and CDR2 sequences are SGHKS and YYEKEE (reference sequence). CDR3 length: 13 residues. CDR3 in DNA: TGTGCCAGCAGCATATCTAGCACAGATACGCAGTATTTT. Amino acids: CASSISSTDTQYF.

The V and J genes are TRBV24-1 and TRBJ2-3; tentative D call: TRBD2 (6 bases). V shed 6 bases and J shed 3 bases, with 12 bases lying between them. This CDR3 has 14 amino acids. CDR1 KGHDR and CDR2 SFDVKD come from the germline V gene. CDR3 nucleotides: TGTGCCACCAGTTCACCGGGGAGGACAGATACGCAGTATTTT. It translates to CATSSPGRTDTQYF.